This T cell receptor beta chain originates from a study of T cell repertoires in cytomegalovirus infection. Study as a whole: A matching HLA type, together with CMV infection, was signaled by public TCR beta signatures. Study conclusions and caveats: HLA-C-restricted CMV-specific TCR beta clonotypes prevailed in the ex vivo response.

TCRdb re-analysed the reads in MiXCR, keeping a single row per CDR3 protein. Of about 920,000 distinct CDR3 sequences listed, approximately 31% were seen once; the top ten hold around an eighth. Trimming stripped 1 base from V and 3 bases from J, with 7 bases between. CDR3 length: 13 amino acids. Per germline, CDR1 MGHRA and CDR2 YSYEKL. This clonotype was counted between two and nine times. The antigen remains unidentified. The sequence derives from a human donor in good health (CMV status not recorded). Some clones in this sample may be carry-over from other donors' samples. The chain recombines TRBV4-1 with TRBJ2-7; D possibly corresponds to TRBD1 (5 bases). Sequenced here: cultured CD8+ T cells from PBMCs, sampled from culture after CMV antigen stimulation. The CDR3 spells CASSQVRGYEQYV. The CDR3 DNA is TGCGCCAGCAGCCAAGTTAGGGGCTACGAGCAGTACGTC.